Described below is a single T cell receptor (beta chain) sequence and its context. What it binds is not known. The junction does not match germline at one end; this may be a read error. The authors ran a second PCR of about 7 to 12 cycles using a sample-barcoded 5' primer and a J-beta primer mix. Per-sample output comprised a minimum of 3 million paired-end reads containing CDR3. TCRdb re-analysed the 5' RACE reads in MiXCR, keeping a single row per CDR3 protein. The sample lists 700,000 to 1,000,000 distinct CDR3 sequences; around two fifths were seen once. This CDR3 is built from 12 residues. Germline loops: CDR1 GTSNPN, CDR2 SVGIG (reference sequence). These data originate in a study of blood T cells in healthy people across ages. Points from the study as a whole: Underestimates were what the diversity estimates from one million T cells were considered to be.

Input material: blood. The receptor comes from a man aged 60 to 69 in good health. V and J are TRBV30 and TRBJ1-2; no clear D. CDR3 DNA: TGTGCCGGAACCGGGCCAAAATATGGCTACATCTTC. Its protein is CAGTGPKYGYIF. Supplemented by reference TRBV30 and TRBJ1-2, the full variable domain reads SQTIHQWPATLVQPVGSPLSLECTVEGTSNPNLYWYRQAAGRGLQLLFYSVGIGQISSEVPQNLSASRPQDRQFILSSKKLLLSDSGFYLCAGTGPKYGYIFGSGTRLTVV.